The 24 T cell receptor beta chains below come from one sample, sequenced in a study of shared clonotypes between healthy human individuals. TCRdb's copy holds only in-frame clones and misses some; the assay was immunoSEQ multiplex PCR. This sample has around 610,000 clones, with around 96% found just once. It was CD45RO-negative cells, positively selected for CCR7, that made up naive CD8 cells, with terminally differentiated effector memory CD45RA+ cells excluded. Sequenced: naive CD8+ T cells sorted from blood. All receptors come from a woman under 40 in good health.

The V and J genes are TRBV20-1 and TRBJ2-1; D could derive from TRBD1 or TRBD2 (5 bases each). The V and J ends lost 6 bases and 12 bases respectively, with 15 bases between them. Germline V lookup: CDR1 DFQATT, CDR2 SNEGSKA (reference sequence). CDR3 length: 11 residues. CDR3 sequence reads: CSARDPWGQFF. The CDR3 bases are TGCAGTGCGAGGGACCCCTGGGGGCAGTTCTTC.

The chain uses TRBV28 and TRBJ2-7, with TRBD2 as a possible D gene (6 bases). The V gene's germline CDR1 is MDHEN and CDR2 SYDVKM. The CDR3 spans 16 residues. V was pared by 7 bases and J by 5 bases, with 24 bases between. CDR3 region: CASTPTAWGTRDEQYF. The CDR3 DNA reads as TGTGCCAGCACCCCCACCGCTTGGGGGACTCGGGACGAGCAGTACTTC.

The chain uses TRBV4-1 and TRBJ2-5; the D is unclear. CDR3 size: 15 residues. With 0 bases removed from V and 3 bases from J, the gap between germline ends came to 11 bases. Germline values: CDR1 MGHRA, CDR2 YSYEKL. The chain's CDR3 is CASSQDQRSKETQYF. The CDR3 coding sequence is TGCGCCAGCAGCCAAGATCAACGGAGTAAAGAGACCCAGTACTTC.

J is TRBJ2-7 and V is TRBV13, with D unresolved. The CDR3 runs to 12 residues. Trimming shortened V by 5 bases and J by 2 bases, and 7 bases separated the two germline ends. The germline V gene has CDR1 PRHDT and CDR2 FYEKMQ (reference sequence). CDR3 nucleotides: TGTGCCAGCAGCGAAGACACCTACGAGCAGTACTTC. Encoded protein: CASSEDTYEQYF.

The chain is built from TRBV7-2 and TRBJ2-5; D might be TRBD2 (6 bases). The CDR3 covers 13 residues. Trimming shortened V by 5 bases and J by 11 bases, and 18 bases separated the two germline ends. CDR1 is SGHTA, CDR2 FQGNSA, per germline. The CDR3 bases are TGTGCCAGCAGCCAGAGGACGTTACGGGAGCAGTACTTC. This sequence encodes CASSQRTLREQYF.

The chain carries TRBV27 and TRBJ1-4; no clear D. CDR1 and CDR2 from the germline V gene are MNHEY and SMNVEV (reference sequence). This CDR3 contains 15 residues. The V end lost 0 bases, the J end lost 3 bases, and 8 bases lay between the germline ends. CDR3 sequence reads: CASSLSRESNEKLFF. CDR3 DNA sequence: TGTGCCAGCAGTTTATCTAGGGAATCTAATGAAAAACTGTTTTTT.

The rearrangement links TRBV13 to TRBJ2-7, with 13 bases aligning to TRBD2. The V gene's germline CDR1 is PRHDT and CDR2 FYEKMQ (reference sequence). The junction had 6 bases not matched to a gene; V was cut back by 4 bases and J by 6 bases. This CDR3 is built from 15 residues. Here the CDR3 reads CASSSGLAGVVEQYF. Here the CDR3 DNA reads TGTGCCAGCAGCTCAGGACTAGCGGGAGTTGTCGAGCAGTACTTC.

The V call is TRBV28, the J call TRBJ2-7; tentative D call: TRBD1 (6 bases). The germline CDR1 and CDR2 sequences are MDHEN and SYDVKM. Trimming shortened V by 6 bases and J by 1 base, and 13 bases separated the two germline ends. The CDR3 sequence is 14 residues long. This CDR3 is CASRGSGESYEQYF. The CDR3 DNA sequence: TGTGCCAGCAGGGGGTCAGGGGAATCCTACGAGCAGTACTTC.

J is TRBJ2-1 and V is TRBV7-6; D uncertain. The V end was cut by 4 bases, the J end by 8 bases, with 12 bases between. The CDR3 is 13 amino acids. The germline V gene encodes CDR1 SGHVS and CDR2 FNYEAQ. The CDR3 loop is CASSSRKNHEQFF. CDR3 nucleotide sequence: TGTGCCAGCAGCTCCAGAAAGAACCATGAGCAGTTCTTC.

This rearrangement joins TRBV5-4 to TRBJ1-2; D is undetermined. The CDR3 loop spans 13 amino acids. Trimming took 4 bases from V and 4 from J, leaving 11 bases between them. CDR1 and CDR2 (germline): SGHNT, YYREEE (reference sequence). DNA for the CDR3: TGTGCCAGCAGCCGATCCAGCGGCTATGGCTACACCTTC. The encoded protein is CASSRSSGYGYTF. Combining the CDR3 with reference TRBV5-4 and TRBJ1-2 gives the whole variable domain ETGVTQSPTHLIKTRGQQVTLRCSSQSGHNTVSWYQQALGQGPQFIFQYYREEENGRGNFPPRFSGLQFPNYSSELNVNALELDDSALYLCASSRSSGYGYTFGSGTRLTVV.

This chain connects TRBV4-1 to TRBJ2-5; TRBD1 matches at 7 bases. The CDR3 loop spans 17 amino acids. Germline values: CDR1 MGHRA, CDR2 YSYEKL. With V trimmed by 2 bases and J by 0 bases, 9 bases remained unmatched. CDR3 DNA sequence: TGCGCCAGCAGCCAAAGGACCGGGACAGATTACCAAGAGACCCAGTACTTC. This sequence encodes CASSQRTGTDYQETQYF.

Comments on this clone: In the same sample, other DNA sequences code for this CDR3. V gene TRBV27 combines with J gene TRBJ1-2; a possible D gene is TRBD1 (5 bases). Looked up from germline, CDR1 is MNHEY and CDR2 is SMNVEV (reference sequence). V lost 2 bases and J 2 bases, leaving 6 bases between the germline ends. The CDR3 has 13 residues. The CDR3 spells CASSLQGNYGYTF. The CDR3 coding sequence is TGTGCCAGCAGTTTACAGGGCAACTATGGCTACACCTTC.

The chain joins TRBV6-6 to TRBJ1-5, with D unclear. The germline gives CDR1 MNHNY, CDR2 SVGAGI (reference sequence). Trimming shortened V by 2 bases and J by 6 bases, and 8 bases separated the two germline ends. There are 13 residues in the CDR3. CDR3: CASSYDLGQPQHF. CDR3 nucleotides: TGTGCCAGCAGTTACGACTTGGGTCAGCCCCAGCATTTT.

V is TRBV19 and J is TRBJ1-5, with a possible D match to TRBD1 (6 bases). The V gene's germline CDR1 is LNHDA and CDR2 SQIVND (reference sequence). V was trimmed by 4 bases and J by 0 bases, leaving 10 bases between them. The CDR3 is 15 amino acids. For the CDR3, the DNA is TGTGCCAGTAGTACAGGGGATTATAGCAATCAGCCCCAGCATTTT. This sequence encodes CASSTGDYSNQPQHF.

The genes are TRBV27 and TRBJ2-7; TRBD2 is a possible D gene (5 bases). V lost 8 bases and J lost 6, with 11 bases in between. In germline, CDR1 is MNHEY, CDR2 SMNVEV (reference sequence). The CDR3 loop spans 11 amino acids. The CDR3 here is CASGTRGEQYF. The CDR3 DNA follows: TGTGCCAGCGGCACCCGGGGCGAGCAGTACTTC.

Comments on this clone: The same CDR3 also results from other DNA sequences found in this sample. V and J are TRBV11-2 and TRBJ2-1; maybe TRBD2 (6 bases). V was pared by 2 bases and J by 7 bases, with 6 bases between. Germline V lookup: CDR1 SGHAT, CDR2 FQNNGV. This CDR3 region has 12 residues. In nucleotides, the CDR3 is TGTGCCAGCAGCTTACTAGCGAATGAGCAGTTCTTC. It encodes CASSLLANEQFF.

For the CDR3, the DNA is TGTGCCAGCAGCTTAAGGGGGGCCCAAGAGACCCAGTACTTC. Its translation: CASSLRGAQETQYF. The V call is TRBV7-2, the J call TRBJ2-5; TRBD1 or TRBD2 may be the D gene (6 bases each). The V end lost 2 bases, the J end lost 1 base, and 8 bases lay between the germline ends. The CDR3 loop spans 14 amino acids. CDR1 is SGHTA, CDR2 FQGNSA, per germline.

This sequence joins TRBV27 and TRBJ2-7, with 10 bases matching TRBD1. V shed 2 bases and J 2 bases; nucleotides not matched to a gene: 9. Per the germline V gene, CDR1 is MNHEY and CDR2 is SMNVEV (reference sequence). This CDR3 contains 17 residues. CDR3 region: CASSLGDTGTGAYEQYF. In DNA, the CDR3 is TGTGCCAGCAGTTTAGGGGATACCGGGACAGGGGCCTACGAGCAGTACTTC.

This clone was seen once. The V call is TRBV29-1, the J call TRBJ2-7; D possibly corresponds to TRBD2 (7 bases). Germline CDR1 is SQVTM and CDR2 is ANQGSEA. The CDR3 totals 14 residues. V was pared by 6 bases and J by 4 bases, with 19 bases between. The CDR3 sequence is CSVEGGDTEYEQYF. DNA of the CDR3: TGCAGCGTCGAGGGGGGGGATACCGAGTACGAGCAGTACTTC.

The rearrangement uses TRBV6-5 and TRBJ2-7; 7 bases match TRBD1. This CDR3 is 13 amino acids long. V lost 5 bases, J lost 6 bases, and 7 bases stayed unmatched. Looked up from germline, CDR1 is MNHEY and CDR2 is SVGAGI. CDR3 in amino acids: CASSENRGREQYF. CDR3 sequence (DNA): TGTGCCAGCAGTGAAAACAGGGGTCGCGAGCAGTACTTC.

The chain uses TRBV13 and TRBJ2-1, with 9 bases that match TRBD2. Germline CDR1 reads PRHDT; CDR2 reads FYEKMQ (reference sequence). The CDR3 sequence is 15 residues long. J lost 5 bases, V lost 5 bases, and 7 bases had no gene match. CDR3 in amino acids: CASSMTSGSHNEQFF. CDR3 nucleotides: TGTGCCAGCAGCATGACTAGCGGTTCCCACAATGAGCAGTTCTTC.

This clone came up once. The chain links TRBV4-1 to TRBJ2-1, with D possibly matching TRBD2 (5 bases). With 4 bases removed from V and 6 bases from J, the gap between germline ends came to 10 bases. This CDR3 is 13 amino acids long. Germline-derived CDR1 and CDR2 are MGHRA and YSYEKL. The CDR3 DNA sequence: TGCGCCAGCAGCCCCGGGATAACCAATGAGCAGTTCTTC. As protein: CASSPGITNEQFF.

This rearrangement joins TRBV6-5 to TRBJ2-1, with a possible D match to TRBD1 (5 bases). In germline, CDR1 is MNHEY, CDR2 SVGAGI. The V gene lost 4 bases and the J gene lost 0 bases, with 10 bases spanning the gap. The CDR3 has 15 residues. CDR3 in amino acids: CASSSGRNSYNEQFF. The CDR3 nucleotides read TGTGCCAGCAGTTCAGGGCGAAACTCCTACAATGAGCAGTTCTTC.

This clone was seen once. V gene TRBV4-2 combines with J gene TRBJ2-1, with 7 bases lining up with TRBD2. CDR1 is LGHNA and CDR2 is YNFKEQ in the germline V gene. The length of the CDR3 is 19 residues. V dropped 0 bases and J dropped 0; count of bases not matched to a gene: 11. The DNA for the CDR3 is TGTGCCAGCAGCCAAGAGGGGGGGAGGCCGTTTAGCTCCTACAATGAGCAGTTCTTC. Translating gives CASSQEGGRPFSSYNEQFF.